The 9 T cell receptor beta chains below all came from one sample that was sequenced in a study of type 1 regulatory T cells. Using its own MiXCR run on the reads, TCRdb lists one record per CDR3 protein. The sample carries fewer than 75,000 distinct CDR3 sequences, just under 50% recorded once. The antigens these receptors bind are not known. Sequencing was performed on cultured non-Tr1 T cells, either the whole culture or a sorted T cell fraction (not recorded which). Receptors originate from a human donor in good health.

The V and J genes are TRBV6-6 and TRBJ2-3, with D maybe TRBD1 (7 bases). The CDR3 is 19 amino acids. CDR1 MNHNY and CDR2 SVGAGI come from the germline V gene (reference sequence). Trimming removed 0 bases at V and 5 bases at J, with 24 bases between. The CDR3 protein is CASSYSIRDSGTAIDTQYF. The CDR3 DNA reads as TGTGCCAGCAGTTACTCGATACGGGACTCCGGGACAGCGATAGATACGCAGTATTTT.

This chain uses TRBV7-2 with TRBJ2-5; D may be TRBD2 (7 bases). The germline V gene encodes CDR1 SGHTA and CDR2 FQGNSA. The CDR3 extends over 14 amino acids. Trimming pared 3 bases from V and 6 bases from J, leaving 14 bases between. The CDR3 reads CASSFSRGAQTQYF. CDR3 DNA: TGTGCCAGCAGCTTCTCTCGGGGGGCTCAGACCCAGTACTTC. Full variable domain (outside the CDR3, taken from reference TRBV7-2 and TRBJ2-5): GAGVSQSPSNKVTEKGKDVELRCDPISGHTALYWYRQSLGQGLEFLIYFQGNSAPDKSGLPSDRFSAERTGGSVSTLTIQRTQQEDSAVYLCASSFSRGAQTQYFGPGTRLLVL.

This clonotype has ten or more counts. The germline gene is not matched at one end of the junction; a read error may be the cause. V is TRBV7-9 and J is TRBJ2-1; tentative D call: TRBD2 (6 bases). The CDR3 sequence is 12 residues long. Germline V gives CDR1 SEHNR, CDR2 FQNEAQ (reference sequence). The CDR3 loop reads CASSFSGTPSVF. CDR3 bases: TGTGCCAGCAGCTTTTCCGGGACTCCCTCCGTCTTC.

This clonotype was counted only a few times. The chain carries TRBV14 and TRBJ1-2, with 7 nucleotides matching TRBD1. The CDR3 consists of 14 residues. After removal of 4 bases from V and 8 bases from J, the junction contained 10 bases not matched to a gene. Germline V gene lookup returns CDR1 SGHDN and CDR2 FVKESK. CDR3 loop: CASSRNQGVGGYTF. The CDR3 coding sequence is TGTGCCAGCAGCCGAAACCAGGGGGTCGGCGGCTACACCTTC. Full variable domain (missing parts from reference TRBV14 and TRBJ1-2): EAGVTQFPSHSVIEKGQTVTLRCDPISGHDNLYWYRRVMGKEIKFLLHFVKESKQDESGMPNNRFLAERTGGTYSTLKVQPAELEDSGVYFCASSRNQGVGGYTFGSGTRLTVV.

This clonotype appeared a few times. The chain links TRBV7-9 to TRBJ1-1; a weak D match, TRBD1 (6 bases). The CDR3 consists of 14 residues. CDR1 and CDR2 (germline): SEHNR, FQNEAQ (reference sequence). The ends were cut back, 5 bases at V and 5 bases at J, with 15 bases in the middle. Here the CDR3 DNA reads TGTGCCAGCAGCCCCCAAGGGGGGCGTACTGAAGCTTTCTTT. This translates into CASSPQGGRTEAFF.

This clonotype was detected only a few times. This chain uses TRBV20-1 with TRBJ2-1, with TRBD2 matching over 14 bases. The V gene end was trimmed by 0 bases and the J gene end by 9 bases; junction bases not matched to a gene: 7. CDR1 DFQATT and CDR2 SNEGSKA come from the germline V gene (reference sequence). The CDR3 contains 16 residues. The DNA of the CDR3 is TGCAGTGCTAGAGACTCGACTAGCGGGGGGGTTGGTGAGCAGTTCTTC. Protein: CSARDSTSGGVGEQFF.

This clonotype was recorded a few times. The chain uses TRBV20-1 and TRBJ2-3, with 8 bases identical to TRBD2. CDR1 and CDR2 from the germline V gene are DFQATT and SNEGSKA (reference sequence). The CDR3 has 16 residues. J gave up 5 bases and V 4 bases, and 14 bases lay outside the gene matches. The CDR3 nucleotides are TGCAGTGCTACGGTGGGCGCGGGGGGTGGGAGAGATACGCAGTATTTT. Protein: CSATVGAGGGRDTQYF.

V is TRBV5-1 and J is TRBJ2-7, with D perhaps matching TRBD1 (6 bases). Trimming removed 0 bases from V and 0 bases from J, with 16 bases in between. In germline, CDR1 is SGHRS, CDR2 YFSETQ. CDR3 size: 17 residues. In DNA, the CDR3 is TGCGCCAGCAGCTTGGTTCCTTCAGGGGTAAGCTCCTACGAGCAGTACTTC. This encodes CASSLVPSGVSSYEQYF.

This clonotype was seen a single time. The chain is built from TRBV6-1 and TRBJ1-2, with TRBD1 matching 7 bases. The CDR3 is made up of 14 amino acids. Germline V gene data show CDR1 as MNHNS and CDR2 as SASEGT. J lost 6 bases, V lost 8 bases, and 12 bases had no gene match. The CDR3 DNA reads as TGTGCCAGCGATGTACGAGACAGGGTGAATGGCTACACCTTC. Translation gives CASDVRDRVNGYTF.